Described below is a single T cell receptor (beta chain) sequence and its context. This clonotype turned up a few times. It lacks a known antigen. Per-base qualities were not stored, and no clone one base away is much larger. V trim: 3 bases; J trim: 5 bases; unmatched bases: 16. The cysteine opens and the phenylalanine closes a CDR3 of 19 amino acids. Here the CDR3 DNA is all that survives: 57 bases in frame from base 1. The germline V gene provides CDR1 SGHAT and CDR2 FQNNGV. These data come from a study of T cell repertoires in cytomegalovirus infection (dated by TCRdb to between 2018 and 2020). For the wider study: Alongside well-studied HLA-B-restricted epitopes, the peptide stimulations were aimed at recently identified HLA-C-restricted CMV epitopes, whose presentation resists viral immunomodulation. Because public TCR beta signatures pointed to carriage of CMV infection together with the matching HLA type, the HLA type of each donor mattered for the analysis.

The sample's treatment or condition, from its label and the paper: in vitro stimulation with specific CMV peptide epitopes to enrich CMV-specific T cells. Reads for this sample came from an Illumina HiSeq 1500. TCRdb reran the public reads through fastp at Q25 and MiXCR, keeping productive beta chains. Rows are unified per CDR3 protein, each entry keeping the most common DNA and genes. The sample contains fewer than 350,000 distinct CDR3 sequences, roughly 28% of them found a single time. Clones ranked in the top ten supply over 15% of the sample. Summary of the overall study and its limitations: In both this cohort and an independent cohort of more than 350 donors, the cumulative frequency of public TCR beta family members distinguished carriers of CMV infection plus the relevant HLA type. The ex vivo response was dominated by HLA-C-restricted CMV-specific TCR beta clonotypes, and the single most frequent clonotype in two of eight donors was supplied by these HLA-C-restricted clonotypes.

This sequence was found in a human donor in good health (CMV status not recorded). Some clones in this sample may be carry-over from other donors' samples. This receptor chain uses TRBV11-2 and TRBJ2-7; a stretch of 13 junction bases matches TRBD2. The input for sequencing was cultured PBMCs, taken from culture after CMV antigen stimulation. This receptor carries the CDR3 CASSFNLLAGGERRDEQYF. The nucleotide sequence is given as TGTGCCAGCAGCTTCAACCTACTAGCGGGAGGGGAAAGGAGGGACGAGCAGTACTTC.